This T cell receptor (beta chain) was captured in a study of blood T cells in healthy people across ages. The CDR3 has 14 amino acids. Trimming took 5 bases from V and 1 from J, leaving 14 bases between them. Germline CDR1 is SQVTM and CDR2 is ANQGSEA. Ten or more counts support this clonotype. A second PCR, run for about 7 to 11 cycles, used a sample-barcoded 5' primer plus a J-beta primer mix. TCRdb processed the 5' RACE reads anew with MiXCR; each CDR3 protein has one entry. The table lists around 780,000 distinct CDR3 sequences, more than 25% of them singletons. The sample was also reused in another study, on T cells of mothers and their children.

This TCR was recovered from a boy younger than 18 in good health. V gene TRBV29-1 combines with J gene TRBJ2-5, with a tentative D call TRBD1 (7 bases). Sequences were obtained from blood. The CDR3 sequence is CSVPQGTGQETQYF. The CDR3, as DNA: TGCAGCGTTCCACAGGGGACTGGCCAAGAGACCCAGTACTTC.